This is a list of T cell receptor beta chains from one sample in a study of vaccination effects on CD4 cells after COVID-19. No antigen has been identified for these receptors. Some clones are missing from TCRdb's copy, which holds only in-frame ones; the method was immunoSEQ multiplex PCR. This repertoire shows around 30,000 clones, roughly two thirds found once; its top ten account for approximately 27%. The starting material was CD4+ T cells from PBMCs cultured with HCoV-229E spike peptides, obtained before COVID-19 vaccination. Every receptor here comes from a human donor who received a COVID-19 vaccine. CDR3s include the opening cysteine and the closing phenylalanine or tryptophan. D genes are given only for firm matches. Size tells how often a clone was seen (once, few, many) or the class of an expanded clone, and some rows leave it out.

D gene	V gene	clone size	J gene	CDR3 protein	CDR3 DNA
TRBD1	TRBV20-1	NA	TRBJ2-7	CSASADSTGIKGEQYF	TGCAGTGCTAGTGCCGATTCGACAGGGATTAAGGGCGAGCAGTACTTC
TRBD1	TRBV6-2/TRBV6-3	NA	TRBJ2-7	CASSYPQGYEQYF	TGTGCCAGCAGTTACCCACAGGGGTACGAGCAGTACTTC
NA	TRBV16	NA	TRBJ1-2	CASSLWTANYGYTF	TGTGCCAGCAGCCTTTGGACAGCTAACTATGGCTACACCTTC
TRBD2	TRBV9	NA	TRBJ2-3	CASSVAGGPVDTQYF	TGTGCCAGCAGCGTGGCGGGGGGGCCCGTGGATACGCAGTATTTT
NA	TRBV3-1/TRBV3-2	NA	TRBJ2-5	CASSPWGQGGGETQYF	TGTGCCAGCAGCCCCTGGGGGCAGGGTGGGGGAGAGACCCAGTACTTC
TRBD1	TRBV30	NA	TRBJ1-2	CAWSPSGTGGPLHYGYTF	TGTGCCTGGAGTCCCTCCGGGACAGGGGGTCCCCTGCACTATGGCTACACCTTC
NA	TRBV12-3/TRBV12-4	once	TRBJ2-1	CASSLVSGRFF	TGTGCCAGCAGTTTAGTGTCAGGGCGGTTCTTC
NA	TRBV28	NA	TRBJ1-2	CASSFGGRTYGYTF	TGTGCCAGCAGTTTCGGCGGCAGAACCTATGGCTACACCTTC
TRBD1	TRBV30	NA	TRBJ2-5	CAWRTGPLRETQYF	TGTGCCTGGAGGACAGGGCCCTTACGTGAGACCCAGTACTTC
NA	TRBV5-1	NA	TRBJ2-3	CASSPRTSTDTQYF	TGCGCCAGCAGCCCTAGGACTAGCACAGATACGCAGTATTTT
TRBD2	TRBV19	NA	TRBJ2-2	CASRTSGELFF	TGTGCCAGTCGGACTAGCGGGGAGCTGTTTTTT
TRBD2	TRBV10-3	NA	TRBJ2-2	CAAGESSGIAGELFF	TGTGCCGCCGGCGAGTCTAGCGGGATAGCCGGGGAGCTGTTTTTT
NA	TRBV5-4	NA	TRBJ2-3	CASSLELTDTQYF	TGTGCCAGCAGCCTCGAACTTACAGATACGCAGTATTTT
TRBD1	TRBV5-4	once	TRBJ2-2	CASSTWTGGTGELFF	TGTGCCAGCAGCACCTGGACAGGGGGCACCGGGGAGCTGTTTTTT
NA	TRBV5-1	NA	TRBJ1-5	CASSLSGQGNQPQHF	TGCGCCAGCAGCTTGTCTGGGCAGGGTAATCAGCCCCAGCATTTT
TRBD2	TRBV7-6	once	TRBJ2-5	CASSPAGLAVETQYF	TGTGCCAGCAGCCCGGCCGGACTAGCGGTGGAGACCCAGTACTTC
NA	TRBV6-5	NA	TRBJ2-7	CASSFTGAVGSEQYF	TGTGCCAGCAGCTTCACCGGGGCCGTCGGTTCCGAGCAGTACTTC
TRBD2	TRBV7-2	NA	TRBJ2-5	CASSSTSGMTQYF	TGTGCCAGCAGCTCGACTAGCGGGATGACCCAGTACTTC
TRBD1	TRBV5-1	NA	TRBJ2-6	CASSAPRQGLSGANVLTF	TGCGCCAGCAGCGCCCCGAGACAGGGGCTCTCTGGGGCCAACGTCCTGACTTTC
NA	TRBV25-1	NA	TRBJ1-6	CASSDGGRSPLHF	TGTGCCAGCAGTGATGGGGGACGGTCACCCCTCCACTTT
TRBD1	TRBV9	NA	TRBJ1-4	CASSVHRGTNEKLFF	TGTGCCAGCAGCGTACACAGGGGAACTAATGAAAAACTGTTTTTT
NA	TRBV28	NA	TRBJ2-2	CASSSRTSTGELFF	TGTGCCAGCAGTTCCCGGACGAGCACCGGGGAGCTGTTTTTT
TRBD2	TRBV27	NA	TRBJ2-5	CASSPRGTSRETQYF	TGTGCCAGCAGTCCCCGGGGGACTAGCCGAGAGACCCAGTACTTC
TRBD1	TRBV18	NA	TRBJ1-1	CASSPPNRGLAFF	TGTGCCAGCTCACCACCCAACAGGGGGCTGGCTTTCTTT
NA	TRBV7-9	few	TRBJ1-1	CASSLSWMNTEAFF	TGTGCCAGCAGCTTAAGCTGGATGAACACTGAAGCTTTCTTT
NA	TRBV3-1/TRBV3-2	few	TRBJ2-2	CASSQDLVFRGLGSGELFF	TGTGCCAGCAGCCAAGATTTGGTCTTCAGGGGCCTTGGTTCCGGGGAGCTGTTTTTT
NA	TRBV7-8	NA	TRBJ1-5	CASSLGQGRWLNQPQHF	TGTGCCAGCAGCTTAGGTCAAGGCCGGTGGTTAAATCAGCCCCAGCATTTT
TRBD1	TRBV6-5	NA	TRBJ2-7	CASRKTGGWYEQYF	TGTGCCAGCAGGAAGACAGGGGGGTGGTACGAGCAGTACTTC
TRBD1	TRBV28	once	TRBJ1-2	CASRGRDREYYGYTF	TGTGCCAGCAGGGGAAGGGACAGGGAATACTATGGCTACACCTTC
TRBD2	TRBV7-9	NA	TRBJ2-7	CATSAPGGGYEQYF	TGTGCCACTTCCGCCCCGGGGGGGGGCTACGAGCAGTACTTC
NA	TRBV7-2	NA	TRBJ1-3	CASSRMGAGNTIYF	TGTGCCAGCAGCAGGATGGGTGCTGGAAACACCATATATTTT
TRBD1	TRBV18	few	TRBJ1-1	CASSPTGDQNTEAFF	TGTGCCAGCTCTCCAACAGGGGATCAGAACACTGAAGCTTTCTTT
NA	TRBV11-1	NA	TRBJ2-1	CASSVDRANEQFF	TGTGCCAGCAGCGTAGACCGGGCTAATGAGCAGTTCTTC
NA	TRBV20-1	NA	TRBJ1-5	CSASRTVNQPQHF	TGCAGTGCTAGTCGGACTGTGAATCAGCCCCAGCATTTT
NA	TRBV2	once	TRBJ2-2	CASSRERLRGELFF	TGTGCCAGCAGCCGCGAAAGACTGCGAGGGGAGCTGTTTTTT
NA	TRBV6-5	NA	TRBJ2-7	CASSYSVWQSSYEQYF	TGTGCCAGCAGTTATTCGGTATGGCAGAGCTCCTACGAGCAGTACTTC
TRBD2	TRBV7-8	NA	TRBJ2-4	CASSPRLAGGIQYF	TGTGCCAGCAGCCCTCGACTAGCGGGAGGCATTCAGTACTTC
TRBD2	TRBV28	once	TRBJ2-4	CASSFLSGGLAKNIQYF	TGTGCCAGCAGTTTTCTGTCGGGGGGACTAGCCAAAAACATTCAGTACTTC
NA	TRBV5-1	few	TRBJ2-6	CASGGTGANVLTF	TGCGCCAGCGGGGGGACTGGGGCCAACGTCCTGACTTTC
NA	TRBV27	NA	TRBJ2-7	CASRDGLGREQYF	TGTGCCAGCAGGGACGGACTCGGTCGGGAGCAGTACTTC
NA	TRBV2	few	TRBJ1-1	CASTLTGSSEAFF	TGTGCCAGCACTTTGACAGGTAGTTCTGAAGCTTTCTTT
TRBD1	TRBV5-1	NA	TRBJ1-4	CASSLGDSNEKLFF	TGCGCCAGCAGCTTGGGGGACAGTAATGAAAAACTGTTTTTT
TRBD1	TRBV30	NA	TRBJ1-6	CAWSAPDRDISPLHF	TGTGCCTGGAGTGCCCCGGACAGGGACATATCCCCCCTCCACTTT
NA	TRBV5-5	NA	TRBJ2-5	CASSLGYLAPPKKETQYF	TGTGCCAGCAGCTTGGGGTACCTGGCACCTCCGAAAAAAGAGACCCAGTACTTC
TRBD1	TRBV29-1	NA	TRBJ1-2	CSVGPGTGEGYTF	TGCAGCGTTGGTCCAGGGACAGGGGAGGGCTACACCTTC
TRBD1	TRBV19	NA	TRBJ1-2	CASRNRGLNYGYTF	TGTGCCAGTAGGAACAGGGGGTTAAACTATGGCTACACCTTC
TRBD1	TRBV4-2	NA	TRBJ2-3	CASSQDRVLSTDTQYF	TGTGCCAGCAGCCAGGACAGGGTTTTGAGTACAGATACGCAGTATTTT
NA	TRBV6-1	NA	TRBJ1-2	CASSEDSGDYGYTF	TGTGCCAGCAGTGAGGATTCAGGGGACTATGGCTACACCTTC
TRBD1	TRBV4-1	NA	TRBJ2-3	CASSRDRYTDTQYF	TGCGCCAGCAGCCGGGACAGATACACAGATACGCAGTATTTT
TRBD1	TRBV4-2	few	TRBJ2-1	CASSPWGQGANEQFF	TGTGCCAGCAGCCCCTGGGGACAGGGGGCAAATGAGCAGTTCTTC
TRBD1	TRBV10-3	few	TRBJ1-5	CAISKAQGDQPQHF	TGTGCCATCAGTAAAGCTCAGGGGGATCAGCCCCAGCATTTT
NA	TRBV12-3/TRBV12-4	NA	TRBJ2-1	CASSWENEQFF	TGTGCCAGCAGCTGGGAGAATGAGCAGTTCTTC
NA	TRBV11-3	NA	TRBJ2-5	CASSPGETRTQYF	TGTGCCAGCAGCCCCGGGGAGACCCGGACCCAGTACTTC
TRBD1	TRBV9	NA	TRBJ1-3	CASSDRTGVGNTIYF	TGTGCCAGCAGCGACCGGACAGGGGTAGGAAACACCATATATTTT
NA	TRBV2	few	TRBJ1-2	CASGGDRATNYGYTF	TGTGCCAGCGGGGGAGACAGAGCCACCAACTATGGCTACACCTTC
TRBD2	TRBV20-1	NA	TRBJ2-3	CSARTSGSLYF	TGCAGTGCTAGAACTAGCGGGAGTTTGTATTTT
NA	TRBV5-1	many	TRBJ2-6	CASSDSRSGANVLTF	TGCGCCAGCAGCGACTCGCGCTCTGGGGCCAACGTCCTGACTTTC